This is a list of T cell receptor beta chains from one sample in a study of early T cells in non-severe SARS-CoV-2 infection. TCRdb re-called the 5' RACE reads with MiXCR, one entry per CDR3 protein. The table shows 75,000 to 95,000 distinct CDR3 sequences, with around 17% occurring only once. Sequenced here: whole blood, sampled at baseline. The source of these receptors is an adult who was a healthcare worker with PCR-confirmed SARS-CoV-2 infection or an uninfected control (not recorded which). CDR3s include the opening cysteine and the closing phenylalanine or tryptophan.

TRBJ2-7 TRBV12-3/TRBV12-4 CASSRTSGSYEQYF
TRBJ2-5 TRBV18 CASSLPNSWETQYF
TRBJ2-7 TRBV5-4 CASSSDRASEQYF
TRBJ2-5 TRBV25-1 CASSEGGRIPETQYF
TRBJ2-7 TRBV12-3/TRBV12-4 CASAPGQEGEQYF
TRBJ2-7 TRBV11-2 CASSLIGDEQYF
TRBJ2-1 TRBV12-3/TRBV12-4 CASSLVAGHNEQFF
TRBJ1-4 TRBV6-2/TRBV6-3 CASSYSEELFF
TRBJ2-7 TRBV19 CASSITGGGYEQYF
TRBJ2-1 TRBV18 CASSPSGRSYNEQFF
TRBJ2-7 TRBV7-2 CASSSSSGAVGF
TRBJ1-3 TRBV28 CASSFHRGANTIYF
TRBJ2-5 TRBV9 CASSEGEETQYF
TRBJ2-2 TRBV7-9 CASTTGELFF
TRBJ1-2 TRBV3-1 CASSQTAQGGYTF
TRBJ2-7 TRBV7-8 CASSLAQPGQGTSYEQYF
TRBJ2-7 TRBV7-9 CASSWTGRAYEQYF
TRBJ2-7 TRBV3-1 CASSLSGTGSYEQYF
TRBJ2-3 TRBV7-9 CASSLERTGNTDTQYF
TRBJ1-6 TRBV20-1 CSAIGAVNSPLHF
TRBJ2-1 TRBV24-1 CATSDPGQGLGYEQFF
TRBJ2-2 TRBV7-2 CASRTGGPDTGELFF
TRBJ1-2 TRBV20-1 CSASPTGNYGYTF
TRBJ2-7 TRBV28 CASSLLGQGADEQYF
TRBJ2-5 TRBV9 CASSAGTSGAETQYF
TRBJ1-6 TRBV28 CASSLDSSYNSPLHF
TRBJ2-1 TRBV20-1 CSARTSGMGEQFF
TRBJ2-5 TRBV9 CASSVVEAGQETQYF
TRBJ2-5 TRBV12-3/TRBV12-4 CASSPQGEETQYF
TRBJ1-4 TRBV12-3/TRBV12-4 CASSHSAGGELFF
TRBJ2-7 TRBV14 CASSPTLGLQSHEQYF
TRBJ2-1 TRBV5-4 CASSSSGLAYNEQFF
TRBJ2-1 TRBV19 CASGQGYNEQFF
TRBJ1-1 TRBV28 CASSFTGGGRSEAFF
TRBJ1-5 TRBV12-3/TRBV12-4 CASSQTGGAHQPQHF
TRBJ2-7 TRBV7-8 CASRLGLAGEQAEQYF
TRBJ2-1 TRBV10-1 CASSEFLTNEQFF
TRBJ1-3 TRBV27 CGTRQSSGNTIYF
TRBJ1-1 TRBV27 CASSFRSRNTEAFF
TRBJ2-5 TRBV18 CASSRLAGEEETQYF
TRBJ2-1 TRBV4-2 CASSQETSGRAHEQFF
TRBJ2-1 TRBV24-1 CASGLAGGNEQFF
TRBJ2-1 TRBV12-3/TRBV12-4 CASSFTLANEQFF
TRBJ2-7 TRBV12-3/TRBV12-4 CASRQGPTYEQYF
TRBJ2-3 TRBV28 CASSLAQSTDTQYF
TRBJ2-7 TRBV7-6 CASSGGDFLYEQYF
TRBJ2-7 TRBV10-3 CAISESGEGSEQYF
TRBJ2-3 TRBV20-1 CSATMGRGTDTQYF
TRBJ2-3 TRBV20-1 CSGTSTDTQYF
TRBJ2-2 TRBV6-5 CASSSGRGRTGELFF
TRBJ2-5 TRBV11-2 CASSPVYETQYF
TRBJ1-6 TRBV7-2 CASSLARNSPLHF
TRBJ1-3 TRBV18 CASSPREITGNTIYF
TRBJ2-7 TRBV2 CASSMRPNPDEQYF